This T cell receptor beta chain was sequenced for a study of shared clonotypes between healthy human individuals. Study as a whole: CD8 memory received one plate per donor, CD8 naive two, CD4 memory three and CD4 naive three.

Overall study findings and caveats: Sharing across a handful of donors was seen in 4% to 6.5% of naive CD4 clonotypes. How much donors shared clonotypes was expected to be affected by sequencing depth.

As defined, naive CD8 cells were CD45RO-negative and positively selected for CCR7, with terminally differentiated effector memory CD45RA+ cells excluded. As regards this clone: The antigen remains undetermined.

Genomic DNA per cell subset filled all wells of several immunoSEQ plates. The data were produced by immunoSEQ multiplex PCR, yet TCRdb's version contains in-frame clones alone and is incomplete. The top ten clones hold about 0.11% of a sample with hundreds of thousands of clones, approximately 96% of them seen once. Trimming removed 0 bases from V and 4 bases from J, with 11 bases in between. The germline gives CDR1 SGHDT, CDR2 YYEEEE. The CDR3 runs to 14 residues. J is TRBJ2-7 and V is TRBV5-6; TRBD1 is a possible D gene (6 bases). The source material was naive CD8+ T cells sorted from blood. The receptor comes from a woman under 40 in good health. The CDR3 nucleotides read TGTGCCAGCAGCTTGGTGGGGGCCCAATACGAGCAGTACTTC. Its protein is CASSLVGAQYEQYF.